A selection of T cell receptor beta chains follows, all from one sample in a study of blood T cells in healthy people across ages. In TCRdb, the 5' RACE reads were re-called with MiXCR into one record per CDR3 protein. The sample carries hundreds of thousands of distinct CDR3 sequences, about 44% recorded once. The sample comprised blood. Receptor source: a man aged 25-45 years in good health. Both conserved end residues are part of each CDR3. A D gene is named only where the DNA matches it firmly. Part of the rows lack a size; the others show once, few, many or a class for expanded clones.

V: TRBV6-2/TRBV6-3
J: TRBJ1-5
D: TRBD1
size: NA
DNA: TGTGCCAGCAGTTACTTGCGGACAGGGTATTCGAGCAATCAGCCCCAGCATTTT
CDR3: CASSYLRTGYSSNQPQHF

V: TRBV12-3/TRBV12-4
J: TRBJ1-1
D: TRBD1
size: NA
DNA: TGTGCCAGCAGTTCCCGACAGGGGGCCGGCACTGAAGCTTTCTTT
CDR3: CASSSRQGAGTEAFF

V: TRBV9
J: TRBJ1-2
D: NA
size: NA
DNA: TGTGCCAGCAGCGTAGCAGCTAGGGCCAACTATGGCTACACCTTC
CDR3: CASSVAARANYGYTF

V: TRBV11-2
J: TRBJ2-1
D: TRBD2
size: NA
DNA: TGTGCCAGCAGCTTAGAGAGGACTAGCGGGAGGTATGAGCAGTTCTTC
CDR3: CASSLERTSGRYEQFF

V: TRBV9
J: TRBJ2-7
D: TRBD1
size: once
DNA: TGTGCCAGCAGCACCGGAGACGGGGACAGGGGCTACGAGCAGTACTTC
CDR3: CASSTGDGDRGYEQYF

V: TRBV7-2
J: TRBJ1-1
D: NA
size: NA
DNA: TGTGCCAGCAGCCCCACCCGACAGGTAACGAACACTGAAGCTTTCTTT
CDR3: CASSPTRQVTNTEAFF

V: TRBV29-1
J: TRBJ1-2
D: NA
size: few
DNA: TGCAGCGTAGAGCCGGAGGGCTATGGCTACACCTTC
CDR3: CSVEPEGYGYTF

V: TRBV5-1
J: TRBJ2-1
D: TRBD2
size: few
DNA: TGCGCCAGCAGCTTGACCGCTACCCGACTAGCGGTAAATGAGCAGTTCTTC
CDR3: CASSLTATRLAVNEQFF

V: TRBV6-1
J: TRBJ2-5
D: TRBD2
size: NA
DNA: TGTGCCAGCAGTGACGAAGCGGGGCACAATGAGCAGTACTTC
CDR3: CASSDEAGHNEQYF

V: TRBV4-2
J: TRBJ2-7
D: NA
size: few
DNA: TGTGCCAGCAGCCAAGGTGACGGCCCCCTCTACGAGCAGTACTTC
CDR3: CASSQGDGPLYEQYF

V: TRBV29-1
J: TRBJ2-7
D: NA
size: NA
DNA: TGCAGCGTTGACACGGGTGGCGAGCAGTACTTC
CDR3: CSVDTGGEQYF

V: TRBV10-3
J: TRBJ2-7
D: NA
size: once
DNA: TGTGCCATCGGGCAGGGAGGAATCTACGAGCAGTACTTC
CDR3: CAIGQGGIYEQYF

V: TRBV24-1
J: TRBJ2-7
D: TRBD1
size: few
DNA: TGTGCCACCAGTGAAACCGGGACAGGCTACGAGCAGTACTTC
CDR3: CATSETGTGYEQYF

V: TRBV20-1
J: TRBJ1-2
D: NA
size: few
DNA: TGCAGTGCCAAAACCCGGACTAGGACAGAACAAGAGGGCTACACCTTC
CDR3: CSAKTRTRTEQEGYTF

V: TRBV4-3
J: TRBJ1-2
D: NA
size: NA
DNA: TGCGCCAGCAGCCAAGACCAGGGAGTAAACTATGGCTACACCTTC
CDR3: CASSQDQGVNYGYTF

V: TRBV12-3/TRBV12-4
J: TRBJ1-1
D: TRBD1
size: NA
DNA: TGTGCCAGCAGTTACACAGGGGGCCTAATGAACACTGAAGCTTTCTTT
CDR3: CASSYTGGLMNTEAFF

V: TRBV29-1
J: TRBJ2-2
D: TRBD1
size: NA
DNA: TGCAGCGGCAAGGACAGGGAGGCGACCGGGGAGCTGTTTTTT
CDR3: CSGKDREATGELFF

V: TRBV7-9
J: TRBJ2-1
D: NA
size: once
DNA: TGTGCCAGCAGCTCGATACAGGAACATGAGCAGTTCTTC
CDR3: CASSSIQEHEQFF

V: TRBV7-2
J: TRBJ2-3
D: TRBD2
size: NA
DNA: TGTGCCAGCAGCTTACGGCTAGCGGGGGGAGATACGCAGTATTTT
CDR3: CASSLRLAGGDTQYF

V: TRBV3-1
J: TRBJ2-5
D: NA
size: NA
DNA: TGTGCCAGCAGCCAAGGTCGGCTAGAGGGGGTTGGGACCCAGTACTTC
CDR3: CASSQGRLEGVGTQYF

V: TRBV6-2/TRBV6-3
J: TRBJ2-4
D: NA
size: many
DNA: TGTGCCAGCAGTCCAAGGACGGAGAGTTGGTCCAAAAACATTCAGTACTTC
CDR3: CASSPRTESWSKNIQYF

V: TRBV6-6
J: TRBJ1-2
D: NA
size: NA
DNA: TGTGCCAGCAGTACTGACAGCAGGAATGGCTACACCTTC
CDR3: CASSTDSRNGYTF

V: TRBV4-2
J: TRBJ2-3
D: NA
size: NA
DNA: TGTGCCAGCAGCCCTGAGCGGTTACGCACAGATACGCAGTATTTT
CDR3: CASSPERLRTDTQYF

V: TRBV5-1
J: TRBJ2-7
D: NA
size: NA
DNA: TGCGCCAGCAGCCACCTCTCGGGGTCCAACGAGCAGTACTTC
CDR3: CASSHLSGSNEQYF

V: TRBV20-1
J: TRBJ2-1
D: NA
size: few
DNA: TGCAGTGCCCTCTGGGGGGGGGCAAACAATGAGCAGTTCTTC
CDR3: CSALWGGANNEQFF

V: TRBV7-2
J: TRBJ1-1
D: TRBD1
size: once
DNA: TGTGCCAGCAGCTCCCAGGGGGGCATGAAAGCTTTCTTT
CDR3: CASSSQGGMKAFF

V: TRBV6-2/TRBV6-3
J: TRBJ1-5
D: NA
size: NA
DNA: TGTGCCAGCAGTTACCTTGGACCGGGGCAGCCCCAGCATTTT
CDR3: CASSYLGPGQPQHF

V: TRBV18
J: TRBJ2-3
D: TRBD1
size: few
DNA: TGTGCCAGCTCACCACGACAGGGGGCGGGAGATACGCAGTATTTT
CDR3: CASSPRQGAGDTQYF

V: TRBV3-1
J: TRBJ1-2
D: NA
size: many
DNA: TGTGCCAGCAGCCAAGCAGCTAACTATGGCTACACCTTC
CDR3: CASSQAANYGYTF

V: TRBV25-1
J: TRBJ2-3
D: NA
size: NA
DNA: TGTGCCAGCGCGATAGCGGGCACAGATACGCAGTATTTT
CDR3: CASAIAGTDTQYF

V: TRBV15
J: TRBJ2-3
D: NA
size: NA
DNA: TGTGCCACCAGCAGAAGAGGGCAGGAAGATACGCAGTATTTT
CDR3: CATSRRGQEDTQYF

V: TRBV4-1
J: TRBJ1-4
D: TRBD1
size: few
DNA: TGCGCCAGCACCTCAGGGGGCGCAGGGGAAAAACTGTTTTTT
CDR3: CASTSGGAGEKLFF

V: TRBV6-5
J: TRBJ2-5
D: TRBD2
size: NA
DNA: TGTGCCAGCAGCGTCACTAGCGGAGCCCAAGAGACCCAGTACTTC
CDR3: CASSVTSGAQETQYF

V: TRBV6-2/TRBV6-3
J: TRBJ2-3
D: TRBD2
size: NA
DNA: TGTGCCAGCAGTTATACTAGCGGGGTAACAGATACGCAGTATTTT
CDR3: CASSYTSGVTDTQYF

V: TRBV29-1
J: TRBJ2-5
D: NA
size: many
DNA: TGCAGCGCTGGGGCAGGGGAAGAGACCCAGTACTTC
CDR3: CSAGAGEETQYF

V: TRBV4-1
J: TRBJ2-3
D: NA
size: NA
DNA: TGCGCCAGCAGCCGAAAGCCCACAGATACGCGGTATTTT
CDR3: CASSRKPTDTRYF

V: TRBV20-1
J: TRBJ2-3
D: NA
size: few
DNA: TGCAGTGCTAGAGAGGGCAGAATATCAACAGATACGCAGTATTTT
CDR3: CSAREGRISTDTQYF

V: TRBV15
J: TRBJ2-7
D: TRBD1
size: NA
DNA: TGTGCCACCAGCAGACTGACCGGGACAGGAAGGTACGAGCAGTACTTC
CDR3: CATSRLTGTGRYEQYF

V: TRBV20-1
J: TRBJ2-7
D: TRBD1
size: once
DNA: TGCAGTGCTAGAGAAGGGGACAGGGACTACGAGCAGTACTTC
CDR3: CSAREGDRDYEQYF

V: TRBV5-5
J: TRBJ1-1
D: NA
size: NA
DNA: TGTGCCAGCAGCTGGGGCGGGCCATTCGAAGCTTTCTTT
CDR3: CASSWGGPFEAFF

V: TRBV28
J: TRBJ1-2
D: NA
size: few
DNA: TGTGCCAGCACCCAAGGGGGGAGAAGGGACTATGGCTACACCTTC
CDR3: CASTQGGRRDYGYTF

V: TRBV6-4
J: TRBJ2-3
D: TRBD1
size: NA
DNA: TGTGCCAGCAGTGACCCCGAACAGGGGGAGACAGATACGCAGTATTTT
CDR3: CASSDPEQGETDTQYF

V: TRBV12-3/TRBV12-4
J: TRBJ2-1
D: TRBD1
size: few
DNA: TGTGCCAGCACCCAGGGGGACAGACTGTACAATGAGCAGTTCTTC
CDR3: CASTQGDRLYNEQFF

V: TRBV27
J: TRBJ2-7
D: NA
size: few
DNA: TGTGCCAGCAGTTTTTCGGACAGCCAAAAAGTCTACGAGCAGTACTTC
CDR3: CASSFSDSQKVYEQYF

V: TRBV14
J: TRBJ2-5
D: NA
size: NA
DNA: TGTGCCAGCAGCCAAGTTGCAGTTAAAGAGACCCAGTACTTC
CDR3: CASSQVAVKETQYF

V: TRBV5-1
J: TRBJ1-2
D: NA
size: NA
DNA: TGCGCCAGCAGCTTGGCGCAGGGGATTAACTATGGCTACACCTTC
CDR3: CASSLAQGINYGYTF

V: TRBV10-3
J: TRBJ1-1
D: NA
size: NA
DNA: TGTGCCATCAGGGCGGCGGGTTCGGGCACTGAAGCTTTCTTT
CDR3: CAIRAAGSGTEAFF

V: TRBV12-5
J: TRBJ1-4
D: NA
size: once
DNA: TGTGCTAGTGGTTTGTGGGGTAATGAAAAACTGTTTTTT
CDR3: CASGLWGNEKLFF

V: TRBV20-1
J: TRBJ1-6
D: NA
size: NA
DNA: TGCAGTGCTAGAGATAACGGGGGCCTTGAGGTTTCACCCCTCCACTTT
CDR3: CSARDNGGLEVSPLHF

V: TRBV29-1
J: TRBJ2-1
D: TRBD2
size: few
DNA: TGCAGCGGGGATGATGGGGGAGGGAAGCAGTTCTTC
CDR3: CSGDDGGGKQFF

V: TRBV4-1
J: TRBJ1-5
D: NA
size: many
DNA: TGCGCCAGCAGCCCGAGCACCGACCCGGGCAATCAGCCCCAGCATTTT
CDR3: CASSPSTDPGNQPQHF

V: TRBV20-1
J: TRBJ2-2
D: NA
size: NA
DNA: TGCAGTGCTAGAGATTTCAGGGGCAGCACCGGGGAGCTGTTTTTT
CDR3: CSARDFRGSTGELFF

V: TRBV12-3/TRBV12-4
J: TRBJ1-4
D: NA
size: few
DNA: TGTGCCAGCAGCCCAGGGGTCGCAACTAATGAAAAACTGTTTTTT
CDR3: CASSPGVATNEKLFF

V: TRBV4-2
J: TRBJ1-2
D: NA
size: NA
DNA: TGTGCCAGCAGCCAAGATATATCGGGAAAGTTGAGCGATGGCTACACCTTC
CDR3: CASSQDISGKLSDGYTF

V: TRBV2
J: TRBJ1-5
D: NA
size: NA
DNA: TGTGCCAGCAGTGGAGTGGGCGTTACTCAGCCCCAGCATTTT
CDR3: CASSGVGVTQPQHF

V: TRBV3-1
J: TRBJ1-2
D: TRBD1
size: NA
DNA: TGTGCCAGCAGCCAGGACAGGGGAGTGGGCTACACCTTC
CDR3: CASSQDRGVGYTF

V: TRBV12-3/TRBV12-4
J: TRBJ2-1
D: TRBD2
size: few
DNA: TGTGCCAGCAGCGACCGGGACTACTCCAGCGATGAGCAGTTCTTC
CDR3: CASSDRDYSSDEQFF